This entry features one T cell receptor beta chain sequence. The sample is drawn from a study of T cell responses to AZD1222 COVID-19 vaccine. The CDR3 is 14 residues long. Germline CDR1 and CDR2: MNHEY and SMNVEV (reference sequence). V lost 6 bases and J 7 bases, leaving 16 bases between the germline ends. Produced via immunoSEQ multiplex PCR; TCRdb's table is partial and in-frame only. The data show 150,000 to 200,000 clones, roughly 88% seen once. This chain uses TRBV27 with TRBJ2-1; perhaps TRBD2 as D (6 bases). The clonotype originates from an adult who received the AZD1222 COVID-19 vaccine. Sequencing was performed on peripheral blood, taken 28 days after the second AZD1222 dose. DNA for the CDR3: TGTGCCAGCAGCCGTCTTGGGGGGAGTAATGAGCAGTTCTTC. This codes for CASSRLGGSNEQFF.